These 31 T cell receptor beta chains were sequenced from one sample in a study of CD8+CD57+ T cells in acquired aplastic anemia (dated by TCRdb to between 2018 and 2020). The data were produced on an Illumina HiSeq 2000. Genomic DNA was used as template for profiling of TCR beta VDJ combinations and CDR3 sequences. The raw public data were reprocessed by TCRdb itself: fastp quality trimming at Q25, MiXCR clonotype calling, in-frame beta chains only. CDR3 protein sequences are deduplicated, and each keeps its most common genes and DNA. This sample gives fewer than 250,000 distinct CDR3 sequences in total; around half of them show up just once. The ten largest clonotypes hold about 15% of the sample. Input material: sorted CD4+, CD8+, or CD8+CD57+ T cells (not recorded which) from PBMCs. All receptors derive from a human donor in good health, serving as a control.

This clonotype was seen repeatedly, ten times or more. The rearrangement uses TRBV7-3 and TRBJ1-6; a weak D match, TRBD1 (5 bases). V shed 6 bases and J shed 7 bases, with 10 bases lying between them. Germline CDR1 is SGHTA and CDR2 is FQGTGA. CDR3 length: 13 residues. In DNA, the CDR3 is TGTGCCAGCAGGTTTGGGGGAAATTCACCCCTCCACTTT. This gives the protein CASRFGGNSPLHF.

The J gene is TRBJ2-3, the V gene TRBV2; 9 bases map to TRBD1. The CDR3 has 17 residues. Germline CDR1 SNHLY, CDR2 FYNNEI. V gave up 3 bases and J gave up 8 bases; unmatched junction bases: 15. This CDR3 is CASSDLGTGTLGGTQYF. CDR3 coding DNA: TGTGCCAGCAGTGACCTCGGGACAGGGACCCTCGGGGGTACGCAGTATTTT.

This clonotype was seen a handful of times. The chain couples TRBV10-1 to TRBJ2-7; possible D gene TRBD2, 5 bases. With 5 bases removed from V and 3 bases from J, the gap between germline ends came to 11 bases. The CDR3 extends over 13 amino acids. In germline, CDR1 is WNHNN, CDR2 SYGVQD (reference sequence). CDR3 loop: CASSSLGDYEQYF. The CDR3 bases are TGCGCCAGCAGTAGCCTCGGGGACTACGAGCAGTACTTC.

Concerning this clonotype itself: A much larger clone sits a single nucleotide away, making a read error possible. This chain joins TRBV7-9 and TRBJ2-7, with unresolved D. The germline V and J ends were trimmed by 6 bases and 1 base, with 13 bases remaining between them. The CDR3 totals 14 residues. Germline V lookup: CDR1 SEHNR, CDR2 FQNEAQ (reference sequence). The CDR3 sequence: CASSTSPMSYEQYF. CDR3 nucleotides: TGTGCCAGCAGTACCTCCCCCATGTCCTACGAGCAGTACTTC.

This clonotype was detected ten times or more. The chain carries TRBV25-1 and TRBJ2-7, with 10 bases matching TRBD1. Germline lookup yields CDR1 MGHDK and CDR2 SYGVNS. Trimming at V came to 3 bases and at J to 0 bases, leaving 5 bases not matched to a gene. There are 16 residues in the CDR3. CDR3: CASSDSGTGVSYEQYF. CDR3 nucleotide sequence: TGTGCCAGCAGTGATTCCGGGACAGGGGTCTCCTACGAGCAGTACTTC.

This chain uses TRBV7-9 with TRBJ2-2, with 13 bases aligning to TRBD2. The ends lost 3 bases at V and 5 bases at J; junction bases unmatched: 3. Looked up from germline, CDR1 is SEHNR and CDR2 is FQNEAQ (reference sequence). The CDR3 spans 16 residues. Here the CDR3 DNA reads TGTGCCAGCAGCTTGGGGACTAGCGGGGTGACCGGGGAGCTGTTTTTT. This encodes CASSLGTSGVTGELFF.

V usage is TRBV7-6 and J usage is TRBJ2-1, with D tentatively TRBD2 (5 bases). Germline loops: CDR1 SGHVS, CDR2 FNYEAQ. The CDR3 length is 13 residues. V gave up 5 bases and J gave up 9 bases, with 14 bases separating them. Written as DNA, the CDR3 is TGTGCCAGCAGCCCCCAAGGACTTGGTGAGCAGTTCTTC. Translated, it gives CASSPQGLGEQFF.

The rearrangement links TRBV24-1 to TRBJ1-6; D perhaps matches TRBD1 (5 bases). This CDR3 region has 13 residues. Germline V gives CDR1 KGHDR, CDR2 SFDVKD. V was pared by 9 bases and J by 9 bases, with 14 bases between. This chain's CDR3 is CATPGGGTSPLHF. DNA for the CDR3: TGTGCCACCCCTGGTGGGGGAACTTCACCCCTCCACTTT.

This clonotype was counted only a few times. Compared with germline, one end of the junction differs, possibly owing to a read error. The genes are TRBV5-1 and TRBJ2-7; 10 bases match TRBD1. CDR1 SGHRS and CDR2 YFSETQ come from the germline V gene. The CDR3 has 16 residues. The CDR3 sequence is CVSSLAGTGVSYEQYF. The CDR3 region has the DNA TGCGTCAGCAGCTTGGCTGGGACAGGGGTCTCCTACGAGCAGTACTTC.

Many counts were recorded for this clonotype. CDR3 amino acids: CASYTDSSYGYTF. In nucleotides, the CDR3 is TGTGCCAGTTATACGGACAGCTCCTATGGCTACACCTTC. The V gene is TRBV28, the J gene TRBJ1-2, with D possibly matching TRBD1 (6 bases). The CDR3 is 13 amino acids. Trimming stripped 9 bases from V and 4 bases from J, with 15 bases between. Germline CDR1 is MDHEN and CDR2 is SYDVKM.

The chain uses TRBV7-2 and TRBJ2-7, with D possibly matching TRBD1 (6 bases). CDR1 SGHTA and CDR2 FQGNSA come from the germline V gene. Trimming cost V 2 bases and J 2 bases, with 10 bases left between them. There are 14 residues in the CDR3. The CDR3 is CASSLSQGTYEQYF. The CDR3 DNA follows: TGTGCCAGCAGCTTAAGCCAGGGGACCTACGAGCAGTACTTC.

This chain connects TRBV20-1 to TRBJ2-3; D is perhaps TRBD2 (6 bases). Trimming shortened V by 3 bases and J by 2 bases, and 15 bases separated the two germline ends. Looked up from germline, CDR1 is DFQATT and CDR2 is SNEGSKA (reference sequence). The CDR3 covers 15 residues. The chain's CDR3 is CSASGASVLTDTQYF. The CDR3 DNA reads TGCAGTGCTAGTGGGGCTAGCGTACTCACAGATACGCAGTATTTT.

This clonotype came up once. The chain joins TRBV19 to TRBJ2-2; D is undetermined. The CDR3 sequence is 11 residues long. The V gene lost 3 bases and the J gene lost 6 bases, with 2 bases spanning the gap. Germline loops: CDR1 LNHDA, CDR2 SQIVND (reference sequence). Here the CDR3 reads CASSISGELFF. CDR3 nucleotides: TGTGCCAGTAGTATTTCCGGGGAGCTGTTTTTT.

This chain links TRBV7-9 with TRBJ2-3, with D possibly matching TRBD1 (5 bases). V lost 5 bases and J 4 bases, leaving 19 bases between the germline ends. The germline CDR1 and CDR2 sequences are SEHNR and FQNEAQ (reference sequence). The CDR3 totals 16 residues. CDR3 nucleotide sequence: TGTGCCAGCAGCCACAGCCCGGACACATGGGCAGATACGCAGTATTTT. The encoded protein is CASSHSPDTWADTQYF.

This sequence joins TRBV28 and TRBJ1-2; D remains ambiguous. CDR1 MDHEN and CDR2 SYDVKM come from the germline V gene. The V and J ends lost 4 bases and 4 bases respectively, with 19 bases between them. The CDR3 covers 16 residues. Written as DNA, the CDR3 is TGTGCCAGCAGTTCAAGTCTCCAGGCCCATAGCTATGGCTACACCTTC. Residues: CASSSSLQAHSYGYTF.

V is TRBV24-1 and J is TRBJ1-1; no definite D call. V lost 1 base and J lost 10, with 12 bases in between. The CDR3 is 13 residues long. The V gene's germline CDR1 is KGHDR and CDR2 SFDVKD. CDR3 nucleotide sequence: TGTGCCACCAGTGATTTAAACGGGGAGGGAGCTTTCTTT. Encoded protein: CATSDLNGEGAFF.

This chain links TRBV29-1 with TRBJ1-2; no clear D. Germline lookup yields CDR1 SQVTM and CDR2 ANQGSEA. The CDR3 contains 11 residues. V was trimmed by 3 bases and J by 6 bases, leaving 8 bases between them. The DNA of the CDR3 is TGCAGCGTTGACAGTATTAATGGCTACACCTTC. Its translation: CSVDSINGYTF.

The V call is TRBV3-1, the J call TRBJ1-2; 8 bases line up with TRBD1. CDR1 is LGHDT and CDR2 is YNNKEL in the germline V gene (reference sequence). CDR3 length equals 14 residues. V lost 3 bases, J lost 4 bases, and 4 bases stayed unmatched. DNA of the CDR3: TGTGCCAGCAGCCACCCCGACAGGGGCTATGGCTACACCTTC. Translating gives CASSHPDRGYGYTF.

The chain employs TRBV15 and TRBJ1-1; D might be TRBD1 (5 bases). Trimming stripped 5 bases from V and 1 base from J, with 11 bases between. CDR3 length equals 14 residues. The V gene's germline CDR1 is LNHNV and CDR2 YYDKDF (reference sequence). Here the CDR3 reads CATSGDGGNTEAFF. CDR3 DNA: TGTGCCACCAGCGGGGACGGCGGGAACACTGAAGCTTTCTTT.

This clonotype occurred many times. The chain uses TRBV5-1 and TRBJ2-1; TRBD1 matches 9 bases. Germline V gene lookup returns CDR1 SGHRS and CDR2 YFSETQ. V lost 2 bases, J lost 2 bases, and 2 bases stayed unmatched. CDR3 length equals 15 residues. CDR3: CASSLQGATYNEQFF. DNA of the CDR3: TGCGCCAGCAGCTTACAGGGGGCGACCTACAATGAGCAGTTCTTC.

In this sample, this clonotype turned up once. V gene TRBV29-1 combines with J gene TRBJ1-1, with D possibly matching TRBD1 (6 bases). The germline gives CDR1 SQVTM, CDR2 ANQGSEA. This CDR3 spans 11 amino acids. Trimming removed 7 bases from V and 3 bases from J, with 9 bases in between. This CDR3 is CSGTEYTEAFF. Written as DNA, the CDR3 is TGCAGCGGGACAGAGTACACTGAAGCTTTCTTT. Drawing the rest from reference TRBV29-1 and TRBJ1-1, the complete variable domain is SAVISQKPSRDICQRGTSLTIQCQVDSQVTMMFWYRQQPGQSLTLIATANQGSEATYESGFVIDKFPISRPNLTFSTLTVSNMSPEDSSIYLCSGTEYTEAFFGQGTRLTVV.

The gene calls are TRBV7-9 and TRBJ2-7; 8 positions agree with TRBD1. The CDR3 runs 12 residues. Germline CDR1 SEHNR, CDR2 FQNEAQ (reference sequence). Trimming removed 7 bases from V and 6 bases from J; junction bases left unmatched: 5. CDR3 nucleotides: TGTGCCAGCAACTCAGGGGGCTTCGAGCAGTACTTC. Translated, it gives CASNSGGFEQYF.

A remark on this clonotype: At one end, the junction sequence differs from germline, possibly due to a read error. This chain links TRBV3-1 with TRBJ1-6; no clear D. CDR1 and CDR2 from the germline V gene are LGHDT and YNNKEL (reference sequence). This CDR3 region has 16 residues. The chain's CDR3 is CASSQVMTGQDSPLHF. Written as DNA, the CDR3 is TGCGCCAGCAGCCAAGTCATGACTGGGCAGGATTCACCCCTCCACTTT.

The CDR3 reads CSASRRTQETQYF. The CDR3 DNA is TGCAGTGCTTCTCGAAGAACCCAAGAGACCCAGTACTTC. V gene TRBV20-1 combines with J gene TRBJ2-1, with D hard to call. TRBJ2-5 matches the DNA end more closely, so the J call is doubtful. The CDR3 extends over 13 amino acids. CDR1 is DFQATT, CDR2 SNEGSKA, per germline (reference sequence).

The chain employs TRBV7-3 and TRBJ2-5; D is perhaps TRBD1 or TRBD2 (5 bases each). V lost 5 bases to trimming and J lost 5 bases, with 6 bases between them. Germline CDR1 is SGHTA and CDR2 is FQGTGA. This CDR3 has 11 residues. CDR3: CASSEGETQYF. In DNA form, the CDR3 reads TGTGCCAGCAGCGAGGGGGAGACCCAGTACTTC.

Notes on this clonotype: One end of the junction is discordant with germline, which a read error may explain. The chain recombines TRBV7-3 with TRBJ1-2, with D perhaps matching TRBD1 (5 bases). This CDR3 region has 16 residues. Germline V lookup: CDR1 SGHTA, CDR2 FQGTGA. CDR3 protein: CASSRPEGRANHGYTF. CDR3 nucleotide sequence: TGTGCCAGCAGCCGTCCCGAGGGCAGGGCTAACCATGGCTACACCTTC.

This clonotype was counted at least ten times. The chain joins TRBV12-3 or TRBV12-4 to TRBJ1-2, with no clear D. V lost 0 bases and J lost 4, with 12 bases in between. The CDR3 contains 15 residues. CDR3 sequence: CASSLASLRSYGYTF. The CDR3 DNA is TGTGCCAGCAGTTTAGCCTCATTACGATCCTATGGCTACACCTTC.

In this sample, this clonotype turned up a few times. CDR3 nucleotides: TGTGCCAGCAGCGGGACTTTATTATCTGCAACTAATGAAAAACTGTTTTTT. This encodes CASSGTLLSATNEKLFF. J is TRBJ1-4 and V is TRBV6-2 or TRBV6-3; D may be TRBD1 (5 bases). V gave up 6 bases and J gave up 0 bases, with 17 bases separating them. CDR3 size: 17 residues. Germline V gives CDR1 MNHEY, CDR2 SVGEGT.

This clonotype was counted many times. V gene TRBV19 combines with J gene TRBJ2-7; D call uncertain. CDR3 size: 12 residues. Germline V gene lookup returns CDR1 LNHDA and CDR2 SQIVND (reference sequence). V was cut by 7 bases and J by 3 bases, with 10 bases left in between. CDR3 sequence (DNA): TGTGCCAGTAAGGATAGGGACTACGAGCAGTACTTC. Protein product: CASKDRDYEQYF.

This clonotype came up once. The germline gene is not matched at one end of the junction; a read error may be the cause. V is TRBV2 and J is TRBJ1-4, with 9 bases lining up with TRBD1. The CDR3 runs to 15 residues. The V gene's germline CDR1 is SNHLY and CDR2 FYNNEI. DNA for the CDR3: TGTGCCAGCAGTCCCACTGGGACAGGGAGGGAAAAACTGGTTTTT. Amino acids: CASSPTGTGREKLVF.

The chain recombines TRBV19 with TRBJ1-5, with D perhaps matching TRBD1 (6 bases). The CDR3 covers 17 residues. V was cut by 3 bases and J by 3 bases, with 18 bases left in between. Germline V gene data show CDR1 as LNHDA and CDR2 as SQIVND (reference sequence). In DNA, the CDR3 is TGTGCCAGTAGTATTACCGGGACACGCTCCGTCAATCAGCCCCAGCATTTT. Translating it yields CASSITGTRSVNQPQHF.